This T cell receptor beta chain derives from a study of Ad26.COV2.S vaccination and SARS-CoV-2 variants. At the level of the study: Sample donor was a member of the COV1001 Ad26.COV2.S trial arm. Into the muscle, Ad26.COV2.S was dosed once or twice, 56 days apart.

Trimming removed 2 bases from V and 3 bases from J, with 8 bases in between. CDR3 size: 13 residues. CDR1 and CDR2 from the germline V gene are SEHNR and FQNEAQ (reference sequence). Data came from immunoSEQ multiplex PCR; TCRdb stores just in-frame clones and leaves some out. Counted here are 410,000 or so clones, 92% occurring once; the ten biggest clones make up over 1.5%. This sample's treatment: 19 received Ad26.COV2.S at low or high dose, single or two shots; 5 received placebo; per-sample allocation not given. It was on day 63 after the first vaccine or placebo injection that samples were taken. Participants' vaccine, an Ad26 vector, delivered Wuhan-strain SARS-CoV-2 spike.

The TCR originated in a person between 18 and 59 years old who received the Ad26.COV2.S COVID-19 vaccine or a placebo. The sequenced sample was peripheral blood, obtained in a trial of Ad26.COV2.S vaccine versus placebo. The gene calls are TRBV7-9 and TRBJ2-7; D not certain. DNA for the CDR3: TGTGCCAGCAGCTTATTATCTCTCTACGAGCAGTACTTC. As protein: CASSLLSLYEQYF.